The rows below give T cell receptor beta chains drawn from one sample of a study of T-cell memory formation after mild COVID-19. TCRdb called the 5' RACE reads again in MiXCR, with one record for every CDR3 protein. The sample includes about 560,000 distinct CDR3 sequences, less than 25% of them seen just once. The source material was PBMCs or a T cell subset sorted from them (not recorded which). Source of these receptors: an adult woman who had mild COVID-19 (a few samples of this study predate the infection). Cell type and time point are not known. Both conserved end residues are trimmed from each CDR3. The order of the fields is V gene, J gene, CDR3 protein.

V gene: TRBV18; J gene: TRBJ1-2; CDR3 protein: ASSPQSVGADYGYT
V gene: TRBV19; J gene: TRBJ1-5; CDR3 protein: ASSMGRAFGQPQH
V gene: TRBV3-1; J gene: TRBJ2-1; CDR3 protein: ASSQFLGSGYNEQF
V gene: TRBV12-3/TRBV12-4; J gene: TRBJ2-4; CDR3 protein: ASSLLAGGNIQY
V gene: TRBV6-1; J gene: TRBJ2-5; CDR3 protein: ASTPGRAEETQY
V gene: TRBV4-1; J gene: TRBJ2-3; CDR3 protein: ASSHLGLAESTDTQY
V gene: TRBV15; J gene: TRBJ2-5; CDR3 protein: ATSRPIEETQY
V gene: TRBV7-9; J gene: TRBJ1-1; CDR3 protein: ASSPTGGSMNTEAF
V gene: TRBV28; J gene: TRBJ2-1; CDR3 protein: ASSPEASGGSDEQF
V gene: TRBV21-1; J gene: TRBJ2-6; CDR3 protein: ASSTDRGDSGANVLT
V gene: TRBV12-3/TRBV12-4; J gene: TRBJ1-5; CDR3 protein: ASSFSGYNQPQH
V gene: TRBV4-3; J gene: TRBJ2-7; CDR3 protein: ASSQDLGPGTSLYEQY
V gene: TRBV30; J gene: TRBJ1-2; CDR3 protein: AWSWTGVGYGYT
V gene: TRBV3-1; J gene: TRBJ2-1; CDR3 protein: ASSPRPGTGSSYNEQF
V gene: TRBV7-8; J gene: TRBJ2-7; CDR3 protein: ASSFRDPHWQY
V gene: TRBV25-1; J gene: TRBJ1-2; CDR3 protein: ASSEGRMGYT
V gene: TRBV18; J gene: TRBJ2-1; CDR3 protein: ASSITGEVNEQF
V gene: TRBV2; J gene: TRBJ2-7; CDR3 protein: ASSVTSSPFVQY
V gene: TRBV6-6; J gene: TRBJ1-2; CDR3 protein: ASSYERSYGYT
V gene: TRBV5-6; J gene: TRBJ1-2; CDR3 protein: ASSSPRGRANYGYT
V gene: TRBV5-1; J gene: TRBJ2-3; CDR3 protein: ASRVGETDTQY
V gene: TRBV7-3; J gene: TRBJ1-5; CDR3 protein: ASSLDTHQPQH
V gene: TRBV7-8; J gene: TRBJ2-1; CDR3 protein: ASRKEVRGDEQF
V gene: TRBV9; J gene: TRBJ2-1; CDR3 protein: ASSVDWDSNNEQF
V gene: TRBV5-1; J gene: TRBJ2-1; CDR3 protein: ASLRDSSYNEQF
V gene: TRBV5-7; J gene: TRBJ2-4; CDR3 protein: APVWGRVKNIQY
V gene: TRBV21-1; J gene: TRBJ2-5; CDR3 protein: ASSDPPRGGIYGETQY